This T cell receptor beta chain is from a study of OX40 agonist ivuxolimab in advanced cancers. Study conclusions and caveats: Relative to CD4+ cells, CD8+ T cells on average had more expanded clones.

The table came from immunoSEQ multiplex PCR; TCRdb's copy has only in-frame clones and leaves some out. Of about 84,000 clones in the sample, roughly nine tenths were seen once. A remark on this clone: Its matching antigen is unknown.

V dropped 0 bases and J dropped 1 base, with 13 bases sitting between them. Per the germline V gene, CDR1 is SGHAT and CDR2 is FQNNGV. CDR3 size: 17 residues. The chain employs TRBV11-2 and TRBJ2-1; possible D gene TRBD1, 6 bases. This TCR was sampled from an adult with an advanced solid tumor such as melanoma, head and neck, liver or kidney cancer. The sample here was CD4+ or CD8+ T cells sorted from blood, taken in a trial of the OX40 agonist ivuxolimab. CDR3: CASSLEGGRRSYNEQFF. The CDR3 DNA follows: TGTGCCAGCAGCTTAGAAGGGGGTCGGAGGTCCTACAATGAGCAGTTCTTC.